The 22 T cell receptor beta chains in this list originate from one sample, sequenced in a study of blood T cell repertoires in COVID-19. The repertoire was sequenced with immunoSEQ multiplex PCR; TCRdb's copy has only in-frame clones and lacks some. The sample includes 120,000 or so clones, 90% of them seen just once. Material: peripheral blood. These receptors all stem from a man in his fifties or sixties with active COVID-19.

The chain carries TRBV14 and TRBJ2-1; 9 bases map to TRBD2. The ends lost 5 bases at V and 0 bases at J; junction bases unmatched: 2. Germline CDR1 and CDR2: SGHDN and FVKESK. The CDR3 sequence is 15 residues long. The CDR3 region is CASSVLAGSYNEQFF. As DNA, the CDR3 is TGTGCCAGCAGCGTACTAGCGGGCTCCTACAATGAGCAGTTCTTC. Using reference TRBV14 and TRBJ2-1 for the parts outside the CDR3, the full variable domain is EAGVTQFPSHSVIEKGQTVTLRCDPISGHDNLYWYRRVMGKEIKFLLHFVKESKQDESGMPNNRFLAERTGGTYSTLKVQPAELEDSGVYFCASSVLAGSYNEQFFGPGTRLTVL.

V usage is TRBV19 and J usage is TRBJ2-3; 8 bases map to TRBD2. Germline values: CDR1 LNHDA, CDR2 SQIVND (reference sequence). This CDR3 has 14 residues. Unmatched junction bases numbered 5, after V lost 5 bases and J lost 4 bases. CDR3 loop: CASSGPSGSDTQYF. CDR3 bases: TGTGCCAGTAGTGGTCCTAGCGGGTCAGATACGCAGTATTTT.

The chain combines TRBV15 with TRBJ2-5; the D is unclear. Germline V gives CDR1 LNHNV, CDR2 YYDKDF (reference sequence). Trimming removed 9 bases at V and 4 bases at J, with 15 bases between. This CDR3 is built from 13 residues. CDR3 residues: CATKKADLETQYF. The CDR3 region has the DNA TGTGCCACAAAGAAGGCGGATTTAGAGACCCAGTACTTC. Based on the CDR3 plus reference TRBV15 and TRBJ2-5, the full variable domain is DAMVIQNPRYQVTQFGKPVTLSCSQTLNHNVMYWYQQKSSQAPKLLFHYYDKDFNNEADTPDNFQSRRPNTSFCFLDIRSPGLGDTAMYLCATKKADLETQYFGPGTRLLVL.

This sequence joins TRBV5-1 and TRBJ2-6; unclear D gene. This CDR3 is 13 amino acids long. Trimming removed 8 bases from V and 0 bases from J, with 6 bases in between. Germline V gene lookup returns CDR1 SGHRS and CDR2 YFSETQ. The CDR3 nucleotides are TGCGCCAGTCAGTCCTCTGGGGCCAACGTCCTGACTTTC. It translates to CASQSSGANVLTF.

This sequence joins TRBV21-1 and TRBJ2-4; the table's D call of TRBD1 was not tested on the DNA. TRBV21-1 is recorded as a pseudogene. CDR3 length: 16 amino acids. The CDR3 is CASSDWDSRAKNIQYF. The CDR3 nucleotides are TGTGCCAGCAGCGATTGGGACAGCAGAGCCAAAAACATTCAGTACTTC.

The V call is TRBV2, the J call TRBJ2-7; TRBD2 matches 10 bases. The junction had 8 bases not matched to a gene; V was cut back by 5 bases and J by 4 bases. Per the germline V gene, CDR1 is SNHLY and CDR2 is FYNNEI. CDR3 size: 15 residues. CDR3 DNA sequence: TGTGCCAGCAGTCCTGGGGCTAGCGGGAGTTACGAGCAGTACGTC. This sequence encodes CASSPGASGSYEQYV.

CDR3 coding DNA: TGTGCCAGCAGCTTGTACAGGGGGCAAAGTGAATGGTCCACTGAAGCTTTCTTT. It specifies CASSLYRGQSEWSTEAFF. The chain combines TRBV11-2 with TRBJ1-1; the match to TRBD1 covers 9 bases. Germline-derived CDR1 and CDR2 are SGHAT and FQNNGV. The ends lost 3 bases at V and 4 bases at J; junction bases unmatched: 15. The CDR3 extends over 18 amino acids.

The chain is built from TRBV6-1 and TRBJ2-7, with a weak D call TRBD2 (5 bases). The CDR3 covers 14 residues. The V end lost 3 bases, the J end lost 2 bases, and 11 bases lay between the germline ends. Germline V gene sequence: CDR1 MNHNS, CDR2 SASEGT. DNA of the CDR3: TGTGCCAGCAGTGAGCCAGACGGGGCCTACGAGCAGTACTTC. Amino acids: CASSEPDGAYEQYF.

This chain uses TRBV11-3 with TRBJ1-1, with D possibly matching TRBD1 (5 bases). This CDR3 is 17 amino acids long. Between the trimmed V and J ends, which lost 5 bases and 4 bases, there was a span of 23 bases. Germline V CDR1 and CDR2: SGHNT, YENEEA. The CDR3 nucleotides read TGTGCCAGCAGCCGCGGAACGGGAGGGCCAGGGAGCACTGAAGCTTTCTTT. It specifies CASSRGTGGPGSTEAFF.

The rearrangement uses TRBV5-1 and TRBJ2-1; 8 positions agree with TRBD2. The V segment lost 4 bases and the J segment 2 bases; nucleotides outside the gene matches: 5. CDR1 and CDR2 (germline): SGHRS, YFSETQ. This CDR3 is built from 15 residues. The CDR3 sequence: CASSATSGAYNEQFF. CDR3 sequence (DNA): TGCGCCAGCAGCGCAACTAGCGGCGCCTACAATGAGCAGTTCTTC.

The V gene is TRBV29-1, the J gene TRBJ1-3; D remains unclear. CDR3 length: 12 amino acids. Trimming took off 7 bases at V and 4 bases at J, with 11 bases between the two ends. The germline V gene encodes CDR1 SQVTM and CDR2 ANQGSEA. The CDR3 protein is CSAKHFGNTIYF. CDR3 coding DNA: TGCAGCGCCAAGCACTTCGGAAACACCATATATTTT.

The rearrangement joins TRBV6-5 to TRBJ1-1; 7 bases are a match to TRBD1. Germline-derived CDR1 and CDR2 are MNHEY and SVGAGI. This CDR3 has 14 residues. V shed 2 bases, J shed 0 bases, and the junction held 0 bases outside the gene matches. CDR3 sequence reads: CASSYDRVNTEAFF. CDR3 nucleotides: TGTGCCAGCAGTTACGACAGGGTGAACACTGAAGCTTTCTTT.

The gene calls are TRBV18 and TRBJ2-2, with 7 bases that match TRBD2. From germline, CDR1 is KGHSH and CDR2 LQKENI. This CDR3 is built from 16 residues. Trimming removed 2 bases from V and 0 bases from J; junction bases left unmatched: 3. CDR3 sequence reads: CASSPMTSPNTGELFF. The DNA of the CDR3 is TGTGCCAGCTCACCAATGACTAGCCCGAACACCGGGGAGCTGTTTTTT.

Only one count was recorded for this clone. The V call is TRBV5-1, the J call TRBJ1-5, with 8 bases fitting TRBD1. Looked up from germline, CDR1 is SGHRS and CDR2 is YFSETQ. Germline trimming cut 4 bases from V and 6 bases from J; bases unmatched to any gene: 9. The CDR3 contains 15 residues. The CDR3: CASSRTGGSGQPQHF. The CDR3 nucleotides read TGCGCCAGCAGCCGCACAGGGGGTAGTGGTCAGCCCCAGCATTTT.

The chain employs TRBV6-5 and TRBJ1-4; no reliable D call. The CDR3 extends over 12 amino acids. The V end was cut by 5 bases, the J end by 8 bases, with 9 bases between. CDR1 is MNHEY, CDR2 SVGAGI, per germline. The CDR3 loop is CASSRRLEKLFF. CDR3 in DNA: TGTGCCAGCAGTCGTCGGTTAGAAAAACTGTTTTTT.

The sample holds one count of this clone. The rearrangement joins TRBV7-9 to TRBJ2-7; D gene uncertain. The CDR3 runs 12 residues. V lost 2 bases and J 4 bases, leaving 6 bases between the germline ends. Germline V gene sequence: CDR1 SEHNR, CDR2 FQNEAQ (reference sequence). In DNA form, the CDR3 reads TGTGCCAGCAGCTTATCACAGTACGAGCAGTACTTC. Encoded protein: CASSLSQYEQYF.

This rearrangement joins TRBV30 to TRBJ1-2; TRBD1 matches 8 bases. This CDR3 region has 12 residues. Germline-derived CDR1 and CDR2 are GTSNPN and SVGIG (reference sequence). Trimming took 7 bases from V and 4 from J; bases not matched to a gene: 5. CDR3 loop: CASQQGGYGYTF. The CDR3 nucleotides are TGTGCCTCCCAACAGGGGGGCTATGGCTACACCTTC.

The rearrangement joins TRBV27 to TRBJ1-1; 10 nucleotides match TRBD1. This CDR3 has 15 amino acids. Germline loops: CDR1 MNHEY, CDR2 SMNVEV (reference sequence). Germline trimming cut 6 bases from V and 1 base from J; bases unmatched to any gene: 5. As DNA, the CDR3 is TGTGCCAGCAGGGGGACAGGGGTCGAGAACACTGAAGCTTTCTTT. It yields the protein CASRGTGVENTEAFF.

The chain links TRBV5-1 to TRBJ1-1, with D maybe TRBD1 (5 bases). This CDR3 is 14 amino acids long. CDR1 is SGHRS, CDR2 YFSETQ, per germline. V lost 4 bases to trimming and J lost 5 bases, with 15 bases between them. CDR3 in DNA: TGCGCCAGCAGCCCTTCGGCCGGGGGGACTGAAGCTTTCTTT. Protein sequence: CASSPSAGGTEAFF.

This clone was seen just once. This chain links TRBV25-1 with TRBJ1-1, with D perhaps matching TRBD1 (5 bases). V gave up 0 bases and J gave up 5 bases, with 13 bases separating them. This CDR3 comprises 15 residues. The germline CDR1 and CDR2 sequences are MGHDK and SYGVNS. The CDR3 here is CASSEYDREWTEAFF. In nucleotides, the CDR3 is TGTGCCAGCAGTGAATATGACAGAGAGTGGACTGAAGCTTTCTTT.

CDR3 bases: TGTGCCAGTAGTATAGGGAGGGCAGGACTAGCGGGGGGAAATACAGATACGCAGTATTTT. It translates to CASSIGRAGLAGGNTDTQYF. V and J are TRBV19 and TRBJ2-3; 14 bases are a match to TRBD2. CDR1 is LNHDA, CDR2 SQIVND, per germline (reference sequence). V shed 1 base and J 3 bases; nucleotides not matched to a gene: 12. The CDR3 runs to 20 residues.

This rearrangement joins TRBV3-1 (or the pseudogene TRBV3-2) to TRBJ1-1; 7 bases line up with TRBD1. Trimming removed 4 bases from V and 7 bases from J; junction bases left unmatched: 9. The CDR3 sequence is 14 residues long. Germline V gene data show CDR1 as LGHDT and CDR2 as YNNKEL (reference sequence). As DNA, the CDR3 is TGTGCCAGCAGCCCGGCAGGGGGGAGAGGTGAAGCTTTCTTT. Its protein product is CASSPAGGRGEAFF.